Listed below are T cell receptor beta chains from one sample, sequenced in a study of neurological immune-mediated disorders. TCRdb re-analysed the 5' RACE reads in MiXCR, keeping a single row per CDR3 protein. The data contain about 21,000 distinct CDR3 sequences, 5.5% to 8% of them seen just once; the ten biggest clones take up less than 50%. Sequences were obtained from CD8+ T cells from blood. These TCRs come from a man aged 18 to 35 in good health. Both conserved end residues are part of each CDR3. D genes are given only for firm matches. Part of the rows lack a size; the others show once, few, many or a class for expanded clones.

TRBV29-1	TRBJ1-1	many	NA	TGCAGCGGTATGAGCGGCCCGTATTCTGAAGCTTTCTTT	CSGMSGPYSEAFF
TRBV20-1	TRBJ2-4	many	TRBD2	TGCAGTGCTAGTCCCCGGCTAGCGGGGTTGAACATTCAGTACTTC	CSASPRLAGLNIQYF
TRBV12-3/TRBV12-4	TRBJ2-3	few	NA	TGTGCCAGCAGCCCCGAGACCGACCGGATCAACACAGATACGCAGTATTTT	CASSPETDRINTDTQYF
TRBV5-1	TRBJ2-1	NA	TRBD1	TGCGCCAGCAGCTTACCCCGGGACAGCGCCAATGAGCAGTTCTTC	CASSLPRDSANEQFF
TRBV29-1	TRBJ2-5	many	NA	TGCAGCGTTGAAGATCTGGGGGCGGGGGAAGAGACCCAGTACTTC	CSVEDLGAGEETQYF
TRBV27	TRBJ1-5	many	NA	TGTGCCAGCAGTTTGGCTCTTAGCAATCAGCCCCAGCATTTT	CASSLALSNQPQHF
TRBV29-1	TRBJ2-2	many	NA	TGCAGCGTTGTCCAGACGAACACCGGGGAGCTGTTTTTT	CSVVQTNTGELFF
TRBV9	TRBJ1-1	many	NA	TGTGCCAGCAGCGCCCCCAGTGGGAACACTGAAGCTTTCTTT	CASSAPSGNTEAFF
TRBV5-1	TRBJ1-2	many	NA	TGCGCCAGCAGCCCGGATCCCTCATCTTTCTATGGCTACACCTTC	CASSPDPSSFYGYTF
TRBV19	TRBJ2-7	many	TRBD1	TGTGCCAGTAGTATCTCAGGGGGTAGGTCCTACGAGCAGTACTTC	CASSISGGRSYEQYF
TRBV27	TRBJ1-2	many	NA	TGTGCCAGCAGTTCTCACGGGACTAACTATGGCTACACCTTC	CASSSHGTNYGYTF
TRBV20-1	TRBJ2-7	many	NA	TGCAGTGCTAGAGGTAGCCACTACGAGCAGTACTTC	CSARGSHYEQYF
TRBV5-1	TRBJ2-7	many	NA	TGCGCCAGCAGAATCGGTGATCCTCTTACCTACGAGCAGTACTTC	CASRIGDPLTYEQYF
TRBV4-1	TRBJ2-7	many	NA	TGCGCCAGCAGCCAAGATTCACTTGAGGCCTACGAGCAGTACTTC	CASSQDSLEAYEQYF
TRBV24-1	TRBJ2-1	many	NA	TGTGCCACCGTGTCAGACAATGAGCAGTTCTTC	CATVSDNEQFF
TRBV5-1	TRBJ2-1	many	TRBD2	TGCGCCAGCAGCAATAGCGGGGGGTACAATGAGCAGTTCTTC	CASSNSGGYNEQFF
TRBV29-1	TRBJ1-1	many	NA	TGCAGCGTTGAACAAGGGGGGTGGAGCACTGAAGCTTTCTTT	CSVEQGGWSTEAFF
TRBV3-1	TRBJ1-2	many	TRBD1	TGTGCCAGCAGCCACCCAGGGACAGTCTATGGCTACACCTTC	CASSHPGTVYGYTF
TRBV5-1	TRBJ2-7	many	NA	TGCGCCAGCAGCTTCCGGGACGGAAATAACTACGAGCAGTACTTC	CASSFRDGNNYEQYF
TRBV7-9	TRBJ1-2	many	NA	TGTGCCAGCAGCACGGGGAATCCCTTCATAGGCTACACCTTC	CASSTGNPFIGYTF
TRBV12-3/TRBV12-4	TRBJ2-5	many	NA	TGTGCCAGCAGTTTAGGCCGGTTTCAGTACTTC	CASSLGRFQYF
TRBV7-9	TRBJ2-1	many	NA	TGTGCCAGCTGGGTCGGGCCGTCTTACAATGAGCAGTTCTTC	CASWVGPSYNEQFF
TRBV20-1	TRBJ1-5	many	NA	TGCAGTGCCCGAACGACAGAGTATCAGCCCCAGCATTTT	CSARTTEYQPQHF
TRBV7-6	TRBJ2-3	many	TRBD2	TGTGCCAGCAGCTTAGGGCCCAGCGGGGGCGCAGATACGCAGTATTTT	CASSLGPSGGADTQYF